One and the same sample provided the 30 T cell receptor beta chains below, sequenced in a study of blood T cell repertoires in COVID-19. Produced via immunoSEQ multiplex PCR; TCRdb's table is partial and in-frame only. The sample records under 250,000 clones, roughly 86% being singletons. Sequenced: peripheral blood. The receptors were sampled from a woman in her sixties or seventies with active or convalescent COVID-19.

The gene calls are TRBV7-3 and TRBJ1-6, with 10 bases identical to TRBD1. The ends lost 5 bases at V and 9 bases at J; junction bases unmatched: 4. Per the germline V gene, CDR1 is SGHTA and CDR2 is FQGTGA. There are 14 residues in the CDR3. CDR3 amino acids: CASSPTGGISPLHF. Written as DNA, the CDR3 is TGTGCCAGCAGCCCGACAGGGGGCATTTCACCCCTCCACTTT.

This chain connects TRBV6-6 to TRBJ2-5, with 7 bases aligning to TRBD2. The CDR3 length is 13 residues. Germline CDR1 is MNHNY and CDR2 is SVGAGI (reference sequence). V shed 5 bases, J shed 7 bases, and the junction held 7 bases outside the gene matches. CDR3 amino acids: CASSRSGAGTQYF. The CDR3 region has the DNA TGTGCCAGCAGTAGGAGCGGGGCGGGGACCCAGTACTTC.

The chain combines TRBV6-2 or TRBV6-3 with TRBJ1-5; the match to TRBD1 covers 8 bases. Trimming removed 6 bases from V and 5 bases from J; junction bases left unmatched: 18. The CDR3 has 18 residues. Germline CDR1 reads MNHEY; CDR2 reads SVGEGT. The CDR3 is CASSRDRTNSVKDQPQHF. The CDR3 region has the DNA TGTGCCAGCAGCCGGGACAGGACGAACTCCGTGAAGGATCAGCCCCAGCATTTT.

This clone was recorded only once. The V and J genes are TRBV10-3 and TRBJ1-2; possibly TRBD1 for D (5 bases). V was pared by 2 bases and J by 7 bases, with 11 bases between. The CDR3 spans 13 residues. The V gene's germline CDR1 is ENHRY and CDR2 SYGVKD. In nucleotides, the CDR3 is TGTGCCATCAGTGAGGACAGTCTGTTTGGCTACACCTTC. Its protein product is CAISEDSLFGYTF.

The chain joins TRBV5-1 to TRBJ2-7; D is perhaps TRBD2 (5 bases). Trimming took 6 bases from V and 0 from J, leaving 7 bases between them. The CDR3 runs 12 residues. Germline-derived CDR1 and CDR2 are SGHRS and YFSETQ. The CDR3 loop reads CASTRDSYEQYF. For the CDR3, the DNA is TGCGCCAGCACCCGGGACTCCTACGAGCAGTACTTC.

There are a few counts of this clone. The chain has TRBV21-1 and TRBJ2-7; the table assigns TRBD2, which was not confirmed against the DNA. TRBV21-1 is an annotated pseudogene. The length of the CDR3 is 16 residues. CDR3 residues: CASSSETSGGHYEQYF. The CDR3 bases are TGTGCCAGCAGCTCAGAAACTAGCGGGGGGCACTACGAGCAGTACTTC.

This chain uses TRBV7-8 with TRBJ1-1, with 10 nucleotides matching TRBD1. Germline V lookup: CDR1 SGHVS, CDR2 FQNEAQ. The V gene end was trimmed by 4 bases and the J gene end by 3 bases; junction bases not matched to a gene: 11. This CDR3 region has 17 residues. The CDR3 DNA is TGTGCCAGCAGCTCGGCACTCACCGGGACAGGGGACACTGAAGCTTTCTTT. It is translated as CASSSALTGTGDTEAFF.

The rearrangement uses TRBV11-3 and TRBJ2-3; 7 nucleotides align to TRBD1. J lost 0 bases, V lost 4 bases, and 4 bases had no gene match. The V gene's germline CDR1 is SGHNT and CDR2 YENEEA. The CDR3 extends over 15 amino acids. This CDR3 reads CASSSGTDSTDTQYF. The CDR3 nucleotides are TGTGCCAGCAGCTCCGGGACAGATAGCACAGATACGCAGTATTTT. Supplemented by reference TRBV11-3 and TRBJ2-3, the full variable domain reads EAGVVQSPRYKIIEKKQPVAFWCNPISGHNTLYWYLQNLGQGPELLIRYENEEAVDDSQLPKDRFSAERLKGVDSTLKIQPAELGDSAVYLCASSSGTDSTDTQYFGPGTRLTVL.

The J gene is TRBJ2-7, the V gene TRBV9; 10 nucleotides align to TRBD2. The CDR3 sequence is 15 residues long. Germline V lookup: CDR1 SGDLS, CDR2 YYNGEE. V gave up 0 bases and J gave up 9 bases; unmatched junction bases: 9. The CDR3 loop reads CASSVEGTSGDGQYF. The CDR3 DNA sequence: TGTGCCAGCAGCGTAGAAGGCACTAGCGGGGACGGGCAGTACTTC.

The V call is TRBV6-5, the J call TRBJ1-6, with D perhaps TRBD1 (5 bases). The CDR3 covers 13 residues. V lost 9 bases to trimming and J lost 7 bases, with 13 bases between them. Germline V gene data show CDR1 as MNHEY and CDR2 as SVGAGI. The CDR3 loop reads CASKTSGNSPLHF. CDR3 DNA sequence: TGTGCCAGTAAAACTTCAGGGAATTCACCCCTCCACTTT.

The genes are TRBV7-3 and TRBJ2-2; TRBD1 agrees at 10 bases. V was clipped by 4 bases and J by 7 bases; unmatched bases: 6. The length of the CDR3 is 15 residues. Per the germline V gene, CDR1 is SGHTA and CDR2 is FQGTGA. CDR3 nucleotide sequence: TGTGCCAGCAGCTCACGACAGGGGGCGAGCGGGGAGCTGTTTTTT. Translating gives CASSSRQGASGELFF.

This sequence joins TRBV7-2 and TRBJ2-1; 10 bases are a match to TRBD1. V lost 5 bases, J lost 7 bases, and 8 bases stayed unmatched. The CDR3 is 15 residues long. Germline values: CDR1 SGHTA, CDR2 FQGNSA. In nucleotides, the CDR3 is TGTGCCAGCAGCCTCGGACAGGGGGAGTGGAATGAGCAGTTCTTC. It is translated as CASSLGQGEWNEQFF.

The chain links TRBV3-1 (or the pseudogene TRBV3-2) to TRBJ2-1; TRBD1 might be the D (6 bases). Looked up from germline, CDR1 is LGHDT and CDR2 is YNNKEL (reference sequence). The CDR3 runs to 15 residues. V was shortened by 4 bases and J by 3 bases, with 13 bases between the two germline ends. The CDR3 spells CASSLSGVGYNEQFF. CDR3 nucleotide sequence: TGTGCCAGCAGCCTCTCAGGGGTTGGCTACAATGAGCAGTTCTTC.

This clone was detected once. This chain joins TRBV7-3 and TRBJ1-5, with D possibly matching TRBD1 (5 bases). This CDR3 is built from 13 residues. The V and J ends lost 4 bases and 6 bases respectively, with 10 bases between them. Germline V CDR1 and CDR2: SGHTA, FQGTGA. The CDR3: CASSSGGGQPQHF. The CDR3 nucleotides are TGTGCCAGCAGCTCGGGGGGTGGTCAGCCCCAGCATTTT.

V usage is TRBV3-1 (or the pseudogene TRBV3-2) and J usage is TRBJ2-4; 8 positions agree with TRBD2. Trimming cost V 8 bases and J 4 bases; bases outside gene matches: 4. CDR3 length equals 13 residues. The germline gives CDR1 LGHDT, CDR2 YNNKEL (reference sequence). In nucleotides, the CDR3 is TGTGCCAGCGAGTTAGCGGGAAAAAACATTCAGTACTTC. Translated: CASELAGKNIQYF.

This CDR3 is CASSRGLGGTEAFF. In nucleotides, the CDR3 is TGTGCCAGCAGTCGAGGCCTCGGGGGCACTGAAGCTTTCTTT. The chain joins TRBV6-2 or TRBV6-3 to TRBJ1-1; a weak D match, TRBD1 (5 bases). V lost 5 bases to trimming and J lost 4 bases, with 14 bases between them. CDR1 and CDR2 (germline): MNHEY, SVGEGT. The CDR3 covers 14 residues.

The rearrangement uses TRBV27 and TRBJ2-5; unclear D gene. V lost 0 bases and J lost 5, with 7 bases in between. Germline CDR1 MNHEY, CDR2 SMNVEV (reference sequence). CDR3 length: 13 residues. As DNA, the CDR3 is TGTGCCAGCAGTTTATCTTACTGGGAGACCCAGTACTTC. Translated, it gives CASSLSYWETQYF.

V usage is TRBV9 and J usage is TRBJ2-5; 8 nucleotides match TRBD2. Losses at the gene ends were 4 bases for V and 5 bases for J; bases not matched to a gene: 13. The CDR3 is made up of 16 amino acids. CDR1 is SGDLS, CDR2 YYNGEE, per germline. The CDR3 nucleotides are TGTGCCAGCAGCTCGGGGGGAGGACTAGCTGTGGAGACCCAGTACTTC. Translated: CASSSGGGLAVETQYF.

V usage is TRBV6-2 or TRBV6-3 and J usage is TRBJ2-7; D might be TRBD1 (5 bases). Germline V gene lookup returns CDR1 MNHEY and CDR2 SVGEGT. This CDR3 is 16 amino acids long. V was cut by 2 bases and J by 3 bases, with 17 bases left in between. The CDR3 is CASSYAQGNVGYEQYF. The CDR3 DNA follows: TGTGCCAGCAGTTACGCGCAGGGTAATGTGGGCTACGAGCAGTACTTC.

J is TRBJ2-5 and V is TRBV6-2 or TRBV6-3, with 12 bases matching TRBD2. The CDR3 has 15 residues. Germline V gene lookup returns CDR1 MNHEY and CDR2 SVGEGT. V shed 2 bases and J 5 bases; nucleotides not matched to a gene: 3. The CDR3: CASSYRLAGGETQYF. The CDR3 DNA reads TGTGCCAGCAGTTACCGGCTAGCGGGGGGGGAGACCCAGTACTTC.

CDR3 DNA: TGTGCCAGCAGCCCCTCACGACTCTCGCGCTACGAGCAGTACTTC. This sequence encodes CASSPSRLSRYEQYF. The chain recombines TRBV5-5 with TRBJ2-7; D not certain. This CDR3 is 15 amino acids long. Germline loops: CDR1 SGHKS, CDR2 YYEKEE (reference sequence). The V and J ends lost 4 bases and 3 bases respectively, with 17 bases between them.

The genes are TRBV7-2 and TRBJ1-2; 10 bases are a match to TRBD1. This CDR3 is built from 14 residues. In germline, CDR1 is SGHTA, CDR2 FQGNSA. Trimming removed 5 bases from V and 8 bases from J; junction bases left unmatched: 8. Here the CDR3 reads CASSQWTGGNGYTF. The CDR3 nucleotides are TGTGCCAGCAGCCAATGGACAGGGGGGAACGGCTACACCTTC.

This rearrangement joins TRBV4-2 to TRBJ2-7; D unresolved. CDR1 and CDR2 (germline): LGHNA, YNFKEQ. V lost 1 base and J 0 bases, leaving 13 bases between the germline ends. The CDR3 has 16 amino acids. The CDR3 is CASSQVETWASYEQYF. The CDR3 DNA is TGTGCCAGCAGCCAAGTTGAGACATGGGCCTCCTACGAGCAGTACTTC.

The rearrangement links TRBV9 to TRBJ2-6, with D possibly being TRBD1 (5 bases). V was pared by 4 bases and J by 4 bases, with 9 bases between. CDR1 SGDLS and CDR2 YYNGEE come from the germline V gene. The CDR3 totals 14 residues. The CDR3 region has the DNA TGTGCCAGCAGCCAGGGTTTCGGGGCCAACGTCCTGACTTTC. The encoded protein is CASSQGFGANVLTF.

The sample holds a few counts of this clone. The J gene is TRBJ2-1, the V gene TRBV11-3; 9 nucleotides align to TRBD2. The germline V gene has CDR1 SGHNT and CDR2 YENEEA. This CDR3 is built from 15 residues. The V gene end was trimmed by 2 bases and the J gene end by 8 bases; junction bases not matched to a gene: 7. CDR3 region: CASSLRGGAIDEQFF. As DNA, the CDR3 is TGTGCCAGCAGCTTACGCGGGGGGGCCATCGATGAGCAGTTCTTC. The entire variable domain, with the rest obtained from reference TRBV11-3 and TRBJ2-1, is as follows: EAGVVQSPRYKIIEKKQPVAFWCNPISGHNTLYWYLQNLGQGPELLIRYENEEAVDDSQLPKDRFSAERLKGVDSTLKIQPAELGDSAVYLCASSLRGGAIDEQFFGPGTRLTVL.

The rearrangement joins TRBV5-6 to TRBJ2-7, with 8 bases lining up with TRBD2. The CDR3 has 15 residues. Germline CDR1 and CDR2: SGHDT and YYEEEE. V was pared by 5 bases and J by 7 bases, with 14 bases of the junction left unmatched. CDR3 region: CASSYTGTRAGEQYF. CDR3 sequence (DNA): TGTGCCAGCAGTTACACCGGGACTAGGGCGGGAGAGCAGTACTTC.

This chain connects TRBV7-3 to TRBJ1-2; D remains ambiguous. Germline CDR1 reads SGHTA; CDR2 reads FQGTGA. The CDR3 covers 12 residues. Trimming shortened V by 6 bases and J by 4 bases, and 9 bases separated the two germline ends. The DNA of the CDR3 is TGTGCCAGCAGGGGCGACGCCTATGGCTACACCTTC. Protein sequence: CASRGDAYGYTF.

The gene calls are TRBV6-6 and TRBJ1-2; perhaps TRBD1 as D (6 bases). The CDR3 spans 16 residues. V was cut by 0 bases and J by 0 bases, with 11 bases left in between. CDR1 is MNHNY, CDR2 SVGAGI, per germline (reference sequence). CDR3 in amino acids: CASSYSSTGTNYGYTF. CDR3 nucleotides: TGTGCCAGCAGTTACTCGTCCACAGGGACTAACTATGGCTACACCTTC.

The rearrangement links TRBV21-1 to TRBJ2-5; the D call TRBD1 from the table was never checked on the DNA. TRBV21-1 is given as a pseudogene. The CDR3 sequence is 18 residues long. The DNA for the CDR3 is TGTGCCAGCAGCCCCCGGAGAAGCGCGGACAGGGGTCGGGAGACCCAGTACTTC. This translates into CASSPRRSADRGRETQYF.

The rearrangement links TRBV5-8 to TRBJ1-2, with D uncertain. Trimming removed 7 bases at V and 2 bases at J, with 24 bases between. Per the germline V gene, CDR1 is SGHTS and CDR2 is YDEGEE. There are 17 residues in the CDR3. This CDR3 is CASQQRRDGTQNYGYTF. The CDR3, as DNA: TGTGCCAGCCAGCAGCGAAGAGACGGAACCCAGAACTATGGCTACACCTTC.